The rows below give T cell receptor beta chains drawn from one sample of a study of CD8+CD57+ T cells in acquired aplastic anemia. MiXCR was run by TCRdb on the reads, yielding one entry per CDR3 protein. The sample has about 180,000 distinct CDR3 sequences, 46% seen once. Specimen: sorted CD4+, CD8+, or CD8+CD57+ T cells (not recorded which) from PBMCs. These receptors all stem from a human donor in good health. CDR3s include the opening cysteine and the closing phenylalanine or tryptophan. D genes are given only for firm matches. Clone size is given for some rows only: seen once, a few or many times, or a class if the clone is expanded.

CDR3 protein,CDR3 DNA,clone size,V gene,J gene,D gene
CASAGDTQYF,TGTGCCAGCGCTGGGGATACGCAGTATTTT,once,TRBV9,TRBJ2-3,.
CASSFTGGEEQFF,TGTGCCAGCAGCTTCACAGGGGGCGAGGAGCAGTTCTTC,.,TRBV7-2,TRBJ2-1,TRBD1
CASASGAYEQYF,TGCGCCAGCGCTAGCGGGGCCTACGAGCAGTACTTC,.,TRBV10-2,TRBJ2-7,TRBD2
CSARGQQETQYF,TGCAGTGCTAGAGGACAGCAAGAGACCCAGTACTTC,many,TRBV20-1,TRBJ2-5,.
CASSFVRQETYEQYF,TGTGCCAGCAGCTTTGTCAGACAGGAAACCTACGAGCAGTACTTC,.,TRBV7-2,TRBJ2-7,.
CSVGMGDEQYF,TGCAGCGTGGGGATGGGGGACGAGCAGTACTTC,once,TRBV29-1,TRBJ2-7,.
CASSPGLETQYF,TGCGCCAGCAGTCCAGGGTTAGAGACCCAGTACTTC,many,TRBV5-1,TRBJ2-5,.
CASSQGSGWNYGYTF,TGTGCCAGCAGCCAAGGGTCAGGGTGGAACTATGGCTACACCTTC,many,TRBV4-2,TRBJ1-2,.
CASRSTTANSPLHF,TGCGCCAGCAGGTCGACCACAGCCAATTCACCCCTCCACTTT,many,TRBV5-1,TRBJ1-6,.
CSVEKADRVETQYF,TGCAGCGTTGAAAAAGCGGACAGGGTAGAGACCCAGTACTTC,few,TRBV29-1,TRBJ2-5,TRBD1
CAWSLGYNQPQHF,TGTGCCTGGAGCCTGGGTTACAATCAGCCCCAGCATTTT,.,TRBV30,TRBJ1-5,.
CASSVDGGLGVYYNEQLF,TGTGCCAGCAGCGTAGATGGGGGGCTGGGAGTATACTACAATGAGCAGCTCTTC,few,TRBV9,TRBJ2-1,.
CSAWTSGRRAETQYF,TGCAGTGCTTGGACTAGCGGGAGAAGGGCGGAGACCCAGTACTTC,many,TRBV20-1,TRBJ2-5,TRBD2
CASSSRQGDGGETQYF,TGTGCCAGCAGCTCCAGACAGGGGGATGGTGGAGAGACCCAGTACTTC,many,TRBV11-2,TRBJ2-5,TRBD1
CASSLDPNRPRYEQFF,TGCGCCAGCAGCCTAGACCCGAACAGACCTAGGTATGAGCAGTTCTTC,many,TRBV5-1,TRBJ2-1,.
CASSSDRGQEKLFF,TGTGCCAGCAGCTCGGACAGGGGGCAAGAAAAACTGTTTTTT,once,TRBV5-4,TRBJ1-4,TRBD1
CASSSAGGARNSPLHF,TGTGCCAGCAGTTCCGCCGGGGGGGCAAGGAATTCACCCCTCCACTTT,.,TRBV10-3,TRBJ1-6,.
CASSRAGTGHETQYF,TGTGCCAGCAGCCGGGCCGGGACAGGCCACGAGACCCAGTACTTC,many,TRBV5-6,TRBJ2-5,TRBD1
CAISDPGQSNYGYTF,TGTGCCATCAGTGACCCGGGACAGAGTAACTATGGCTACACCTTC,.,TRBV10-3,TRBJ1-2,TRBD1
CASSKQGNGYTF,TGTGCCAGTAGTAAACAGGGGAATGGCTACACCTTC,.,TRBV19,TRBJ1-2,TRBD1
CASRPTQTYEQYF,TGTGCCAGCCGTCCGACACAAACCTACGAGCAGTACTTC,many,TRBV5-6,TRBJ2-7,.
CASNHDRTNYEQYF,TGTGCCAGCAACCATGACAGAACCAACTACGAGCAGTACTTC,.,TRBV2,TRBJ2-7,.
CASSISGTASYGYTF,TGTGCCAGCAGTATTTCCGGGACAGCCTCTTATGGCTACACCTTC,.,TRBV2,TRBJ1-2,TRBD1
CASSLTGTLGNEQFF,TGTGCCAGCAGTTTGACAGGGACTCTTGGGAATGAGCAGTTCTTC,many,TRBV12-3/TRBV12-4,TRBJ2-1,.
CASSHHPGQGSDEQYF,TGTGCCAGCAGCCATCATCCGGGACAGGGTAGCGACGAGCAGTACTTC,.,TRBV14,TRBJ2-7,TRBD1
CSASLATNEKLFF,TGCAGTGCTAGCCTGGCAACTAATGAAAAACTGTTTTTT,.,TRBV20-1,TRBJ1-4,.
CASSESGGTSGDTQYF,TGTGCCAGCAGTGAGAGTGGGGGGACCTCCGGAGACACGCAGTATTTT,.,TRBV6-1,TRBJ2-3,.
CASSLDWNTEAFF,TGTGCCAGCAGTCTCGATTGGAACACTGAAGCTTTCTTT,.,TRBV12-3/TRBV12-4,TRBJ1-1,.
CASSVSGAPHNEQFF,TGTGCCAGCAGCGTAAGTGGGGCCCCGCACAATGAGCAGTTCTTC,.,TRBV9,TRBJ2-1,.
CASSSPNTEAFF,TGTGCCAGCAGCTCCCCAAACACTGAAGCTTTCTTT,many,TRBV5-4,TRBJ1-1,.
CATSETTSSGANVLTF,TGTGCCACCAGCGAAACAACTAGCTCTGGGGCCAACGTCCTGACTTTC,.,TRBV15,TRBJ2-6,.
CASSLVGRPGGETQYF,TGCGCCAGCAGCTTGGTAGGCAGGCCCGGGGGAGAGACCCAGTACTTC,many,TRBV5-1,TRBJ2-5,.
CASSSSPVGSYEQYF,TGTGCCAGCAGCTCCTCTCCGGTGGGCTCCTACGAGCAGTACTTC,.,TRBV11-3,TRBJ2-7,.
CASSVDLQETQYF,TGTGCCAGCAGCGTAGATTTGCAAGAGACCCAGTACTTC,.,TRBV9,TRBJ2-5,.
CSAHTLAGVRETQYF,TGCAGTGCTCATACTCTAGCGGGAGTACGAGAGACCCAGTACTTC,many,TRBV20-1,TRBJ2-5,TRBD2
CAIRGTVLDYTF,TGTGCCATCAGGGGGACAGTTCTCGACTACACCTTC,.,TRBV10-3,TRBJ1-2,TRBD1
CASSLVSGREKLFF,TGTGCCAGCAGCTTAGTGTCAGGGCGGGAAAAACTGTTTTTT,.,TRBV7-9,TRBJ1-4,.
CASSLSTGQDTQYF,TGCGCCAGCAGCTTGAGTACAGGGCAAGATACGCAGTATTTT,many,TRBV5-1,TRBJ2-3,.
CASSYGTSGSGGQYF,TGTGCCAGCAGTTACGGGACTAGCGGGAGTGGGGGGCAGTACTTC,many,TRBV6-6,TRBJ2-7,TRBD2